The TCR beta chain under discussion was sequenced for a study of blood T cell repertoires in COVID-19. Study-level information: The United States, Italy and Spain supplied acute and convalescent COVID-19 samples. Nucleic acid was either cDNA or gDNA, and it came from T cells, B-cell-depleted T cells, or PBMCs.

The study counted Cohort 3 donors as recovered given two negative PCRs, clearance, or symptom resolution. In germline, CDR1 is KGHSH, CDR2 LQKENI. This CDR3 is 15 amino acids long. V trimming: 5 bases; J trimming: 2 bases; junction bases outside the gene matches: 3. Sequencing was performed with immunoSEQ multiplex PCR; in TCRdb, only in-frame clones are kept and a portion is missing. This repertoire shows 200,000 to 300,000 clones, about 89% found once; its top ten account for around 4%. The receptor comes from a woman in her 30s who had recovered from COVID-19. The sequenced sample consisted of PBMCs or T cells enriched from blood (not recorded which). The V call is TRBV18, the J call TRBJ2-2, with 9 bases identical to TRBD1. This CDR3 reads CASSRGQGNTGELFF. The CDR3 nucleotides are TGTGCCAGCTCAAGGGGACAGGGAAACACCGGGGAGCTGTTTTTT.